This TCR beta chain was identified during a study of T cell responses to AZD1222 COVID-19 vaccine. Overall study context: Pooling of second doses given at about 4 or about 12 weeks was done.

General study points: Regions 160-218 and 743-854 dominated among vaccine-associated CD4 TCRs spanning spike. Only a handful of individuals given AZD1222 were seropositive at baseline.

V was pared by 1 base and J by 7 bases, with 14 bases between. CDR1 SGHVS and CDR2 FQNEAQ come from the germline V gene. This CDR3 spans 15 amino acids. Concerning this clone itself: The antigen remains unidentified.

Data came from immunoSEQ multiplex PCR; TCRdb stores just in-frame clones and leaves some out. In the table there are some 96,000 clones, about nine tenths of which are singletons. The chain has TRBV7-8 and TRBJ2-1; D is uncertain. Sample: peripheral blood, taken on day 0 of AZD1222 vaccination. This receptor was taken from an adult in good health. CDR3 DNA sequence: TGTGCCAGCAGCTTAGACCCTATAGGATTTAATGAGCAGTTCTTC. Translating gives CASSLDPIGFNEQFF.